This paragraph reports one T cell receptor beta chain. The target antigen is unknown. The sample originates from a study of breast tumors, draining lymph nodes, adjacent tissues. Notes on the study in general: Data fit most tumor T cells coming from lymph node, expanding in tumor. Luminal-like breast cancer showed significantly greater tumor-nontumor repertoire similarity than basal-like breast cancer did. Compared with lymph nodes, tumors were less diverse; compared with nontumor tissue, more. The lymph node origin of tumor T cells was framed as consistent with a hypothesis, not demonstrated.

TCRdb fed the multiplex PCR reads into MiXCR, producing one record per CDR3 protein. The sample includes more than 50,000 distinct CDR3 sequences, approximately 57% seen only once; the top ten take roughly 19%. Trimming took 7 bases from V and 1 from J, leaving 11 bases between them. Germline V gives CDR1 SNHLY, CDR2 FYNNEI. This CDR3 comprises 14 residues. The chain employs TRBV2 and TRBJ1-3; D gene unclear. The sequencing input was breast tumor tissue. The TCR originated in a female donor with breast cancer. Some clones in this sample may be carry-over from other donors' samples. This chain's CDR3 is CASKVLVSGNTIYF. The CDR3 nucleotides are TGTGCCAGCAAGGTCCTCGTATCTGGAAACACCATATATTTT.